This T cell receptor beta chain was found in a study of T cells in Graves' hyperthyroidism and ophthalmopathy. Overall study results and limits: Blood held most thyroid clonotypes expanded above 0.001 frequency. The model identified upcoming ophthalmopathy a median approximately 6.5 months ahead of onset.

Amplified TCR beta CDR3 regions came from RNA transcripts. HTBI primers were the set used in a first-round RT-PCR of the TCR CDR3. TCRdb passed the multiplex PCR reads through MiXCR, listing each CDR3 protein once. The sample yields hundreds of thousands of distinct CDR3 sequences, approximately 13% seen once. CDR1 and CDR2 from the germline V gene are GTSNPN and SVGIG (reference sequence). The length of the CDR3 is 12 residues. V was trimmed by 4 bases and J by 4 bases, leaving 10 bases between them. Lactation, pregnancy, other autoimmune disease or uncontrolled infection led to exclusion of patients. This clonotype was counted many times. Its antigen is still unknown.

The rearrangement joins TRBV30 to TRBJ1-2, with D possibly matching TRBD1 (6 bases). The sequence was obtained from a woman younger than 45 with Graves' hyperthyroidism that later progressed to Graves' ophthalmopathy. Sequenced input: blood. CDR3 DNA: TGTGCCTGGAACAGGGTTAGCTATGGCTACACCTTC. Translation gives CAWNRVSYGYTF.